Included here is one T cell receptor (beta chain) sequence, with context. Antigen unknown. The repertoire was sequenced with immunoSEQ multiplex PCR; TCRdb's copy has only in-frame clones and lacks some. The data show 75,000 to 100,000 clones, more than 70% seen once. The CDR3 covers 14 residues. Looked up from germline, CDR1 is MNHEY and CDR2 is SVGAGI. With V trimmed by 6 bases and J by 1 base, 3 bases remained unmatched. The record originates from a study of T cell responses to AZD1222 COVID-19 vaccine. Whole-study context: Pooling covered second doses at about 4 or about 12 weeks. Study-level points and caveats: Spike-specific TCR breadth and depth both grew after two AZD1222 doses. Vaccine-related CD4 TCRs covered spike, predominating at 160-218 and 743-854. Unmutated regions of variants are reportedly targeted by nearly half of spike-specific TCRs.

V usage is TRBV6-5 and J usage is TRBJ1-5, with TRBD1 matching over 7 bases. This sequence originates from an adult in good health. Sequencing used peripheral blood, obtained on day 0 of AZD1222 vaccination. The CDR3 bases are TGTGCCAGCAGACCGGGACAGAGCAATCAGCCCCAGCATTTT. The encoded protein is CASRPGQSNQPQHF.